The 17 T cell receptor beta chains below were found in one sample sequenced in a study of tumor and adjacent non-tumor tissue in lung cancer. The template was RNA from unsorted bulk tissue. A modified ARM-PCR protocol with three rounds of nested PCR amplified TCRbeta. TCRdb ran MiXCR on the multiplex PCR reads and lists one entry per CDR3 protein. In the table there are fewer than 80,000 distinct CDR3 sequences, less than 75% of which are singletons. Sequenced: lung tumor tissue. The receptors come from a woman in her seventies with non-small cell lung cancer.

A word on this clonotype: The junction and the germline gene differ at one end; a read error may be behind it. The chain carries TRBV6-2 or TRBV6-3 and TRBJ2-5; D perhaps matches TRBD2 (6 bases). This CDR3 has 14 residues. In germline, CDR1 is MNHEY, CDR2 SVGEGT. The CDR3 bases are TGTGCCAGCAGTCCACGGTTGGGCGGCGGGACCCAGTATTTC. It encodes CASSPRLGGGTQYF.

With respect to this clonotype: A much larger clone differs from this one at a single base, so this may be a read error. CDR3 coding DNA: TGTGTCACCAGTGAAGAGGGTCAGCAGTACTTC. Amino acid sequence: CVTSEEGQQYF. V and J are TRBV24-1 and TRBJ2-7; D might be TRBD2 (5 bases). The V gene's germline CDR1 is KGHDR and CDR2 SFDVKD. The CDR3 consists of 11 residues.

As regards this clonotype: The junction departs from the called germline gene at one end, perhaps through a read error. The chain recombines TRBV6-1 with TRBJ2-1; TRBD2 matches at 8 bases. Germline CDR1 is MNHNS and CDR2 is SASEGT. The CDR3 length is 15 residues. The CDR3: CANSRLAGSYNEQFF. The CDR3 DNA follows: TGTGCCAACAGTCGCCTAGCGGGCTCCTACAATGAGCAGTTCTTC.

This clonotype was seen more than once but under ten times. The junction does not match germline at one end; this may be a read error. The chain has TRBV11-3 and TRBJ2-2, with 7 bases fitting TRBD1. There are 17 residues in the CDR3. The germline V gene has CDR1 SGHNT and CDR2 YENEEA. The CDR3 nucleotides are TGTGCCAGCGGCCCTCATCAATCGACATCGAACACAGGGGAGCTATTTTTT. Its protein product is CASGPHQSTSNTGELFF.

On this clonotype itself: Its ends do not fully match the called genes, so a read error is possible. The chain has TRBV10-3 and TRBJ2-3; unclear D gene. There are 14 residues in the CDR3. Germline lookup yields CDR1 ENHRY and CDR2 SYGVKD. The CDR3 nucleotides are TGTGCCATCAGTGAGTCGGTGAGCACAGATACGCAACATTTT. Translated: CAISESVSTDTQHF.

As concerns this clonotype: It may be a read error: a sequence one base away is much more abundant. The chain carries TRBV4-1 and TRBJ2-1; perhaps TRBD2 as D (5 bases). Germline V gene sequence: CDR1 MGHRA, CDR2 YSYEKL. The CDR3 has 14 amino acids. The CDR3 region has the DNA TGCGCCAGCACCCAAGGGAGCACCATAAATGAGCAGTTCTTC. Translated, it gives CASTQGSTINEQFF.

Worth noting for this clonotype: This clone may be a read error of a much larger clone one base away. The chain links TRBV28 to TRBJ2-2; maybe TRBD1 (6 bases). CDR1 and CDR2 from the germline V gene are MDHEN and SYDVKM. Trimming left V 3 bases short and J 3 bases short, with 11 bases between. The CDR3 is 15 residues long. The CDR3, as DNA: TGTGCCAGCAGTTTTCGGACAGCTGACACCGGGGAGCTGTTTTTT. Protein product: CASSFRTADTGELFF.

In this sample, this clonotype turned up a few times. The chain employs TRBV24-1 and TRBJ2-3, with D perhaps TRBD2 (5 bases). This CDR3 is 15 amino acids long. In germline, CDR1 is KGHDR, CDR2 SFDVKD. V gave up 3 bases and J gave up 2 bases, with 11 bases separating them. The CDR3 DNA is TGTGCCACCAGTGATCCGGGGATCATCACAGATACGCAGTATTTT. Amino acids: CATSDPGIITDTQYF.

The table lists this clonotype with many counts. The chain links TRBV28 to TRBJ2-3, with D tentatively TRBD1 (5 bases). The CDR3 covers 13 residues. V lost 4 bases and J lost 9, with 14 bases in between. Germline V CDR1 and CDR2: MDHEN, SYDVKM. The CDR3 DNA sequence: TGTGCCAGCAGTTCGACAGATATTTGGACGCAGTATTTT. Its translation is CASSSTDIWTQYF.

In the case of this clonotype: The junction does not match germline at one end; this may be a read error. The genes are TRBV29-1 and TRBJ2-1; a possible D gene is TRBD2 (6 bases). Germline V gene lookup returns CDR1 SQVTM and CDR2 ANQGSEA. The CDR3 contains 13 residues. CDR3 loop: CSVYGTSNNERFF. CDR3 coding DNA: TGCAGCGTTTACGGGACTTCGAACAATGAGCGGTTCTTC.

This clonotype was counted a single time. At one boundary the junction diverges from the germline segment, which might be a read error. The chain links TRBV12-3 or TRBV12-4 to TRBJ1-5; perhaps TRBD1 as D (6 bases). CDR3 size: 16 residues. This CDR3 is CAISLGAMGCDQPQHF. The CDR3 coding sequence is TGTGCCATCAGTTTGGGGGCCATGGGGTGCGATCAGCCCCAGCATTTT.

This clonotype was detected ten times or more. The chain links TRBV5-5 to TRBJ1-2; perhaps TRBD1 as D (6 bases). Trimming cost V 2 bases and J 2 bases, with 10 bases left between them. This CDR3 has 14 amino acids. Germline V gene data show CDR1 as SGHKS and CDR2 as YYEKEE (reference sequence). The CDR3 region is CASSFDGQNYGYTF. In DNA, the CDR3 is TGTGCCAGCAGCTTCGACGGACAGAACTATGGCTACACCTTC. The variable domain in full, with the rest retrieved from reference TRBV5-5 and TRBJ1-2, is DAGVTQSPTHLIKTRGQQVTLRCSPISGHKSVSWYQQVLGQGPQFIFQYYEKEERGRGNFPDRFSARQFPNYSSELNVNALLLGDSALYLCASSFDGQNYGYTFGSGTRLTVV.

The chain uses TRBV29-1 and TRBJ1-1, with a weak D call TRBD1 (5 bases). The CDR3 runs 15 residues. Germline lookup yields CDR1 SQVTM and CDR2 ANQGSEA. This CDR3 reads CIVHWGELGSTEAFF. Here the CDR3 DNA reads TGCATCGTCCACTGGGGCGAGTTAGGGAGCACTGAAGCTTTCTTT.

This clonotype was counted once. This sequence may be a read error, since a much larger clone differs from it by one base. The rearrangement uses TRBV11-2 and TRBJ2-1; 10 positions match TRBD2. Germline values: CDR1 SGHAT, CDR2 FQNNGV. The CDR3 runs 14 residues. DNA for the CDR3: TGTGCCAGCAGCCTAGGACTAGCGGTAGGAAGACCCGGGTTC. This gives the protein CASSLGLAVGRPGF.

A note on this clonotype: This could be a read error, since a much larger clone is one nucleotide away. This chain uses TRBV20-1 with TRBJ2-7; 7 nucleotides align to TRBD2. CDR1 is DFQATT and CDR2 is SNEGSKA in the germline V gene (reference sequence). The CDR3 is 14 residues long. The junction had 12 bases not matched to a gene; V was cut back by 6 bases and J by 4 bases. CDR3 amino acids: CSAVATGGSYEQYF. The CDR3 coding sequence is TGCAGTGCGGTGGCGACTGGCGGGAGTTACGAGCAGTACTTC.

Points on this clonotype: The junction differs from germline at one of its ends, possibly a read error. The chain couples TRBV6-5 to TRBJ1-3, with 8 positions matching TRBD1. The CDR3 sequence is 15 residues long. Germline-derived CDR1 and CDR2 are MNHEY and SVGAGI. This CDR3 reads CASGLQGARGNTIYF. The CDR3 nucleotides read TGTGCCAGCGGACTCCAGGGGGCGCGGGGAAACACCATATACTTT.

A word on this clonotype: The conserved phenylalanine or tryptophan normally closing the CDR3 is absent here, so this likely arose from a read error. The rearrangement links TRBV11-1 to TRBJ2-5, with TRBD2 matching 9 bases. CDR1 is SGHAT and CDR2 is FQDESV in the germline V gene (reference sequence). The CDR3 totals 15 residues. The CDR3 nucleotides are TGTGCCAGCAGCTTAAAGGCGGGAGGGCAAGAGACTCAGTACATC. Its translation: CASSLKAGGQETQYI.